These T cell receptor beta chains were read from a single sample in a study of radiotherapy plus CTLA-4 blockade in lung cancer. Data came from immunoSEQ multiplex PCR; TCRdb stores just in-frame clones and leaves some out. This repertoire shows tens of thousands of clones, roughly four fifths found once; its top ten account for about 26%. The specimen was peripheral blood, collected from a patient treated with radiotherapy plus ipilimumab. Receptor source: a human donor with non-small cell lung cancer that progressed on radiotherapy plus ipilimumab. CDR3s include the opening cysteine and the closing phenylalanine or tryptophan. D genes are given only for firm matches. Rows give clone size only sometimes, using once, few, many, or a class for an expanded clone.

V,size,D,J,CDR3,DNA
TRBV6-1,NA,TRBD1,TRBJ2-3,CASSHDREDTQYF,TGTGCCAGCAGCCACGACAGGGAGGATACGCAGTATTTT
TRBV6-1,NA,NA,TRBJ1-1,CATRTGVYTEAFF,TGTGCCACTCGAACGGGGGTGTACACTGAAGCTTTCTTT
TRBV14,NA,TRBD1,TRBJ1-6,CASSPRTGGNSPLHF,TGTGCCAGCAGCCCCCGGACAGGGGGTAATTCACCCCTCCACTTT
TRBV7-2,NA,NA,TRBJ2-3,CASSQVRGGTDTQYF,TGTGCCAGCAGCCAGGTGCGGGGTGGGACAGATACGCAGTATTTT
TRBV20-1,NA,TRBD2,TRBJ2-1,CSAQTSGSEFF,TGCAGTGCTCAAACTAGCGGGAGTGAGTTCTTC
TRBV6-5,NA,NA,TRBJ2-5,CASSYGGEYETQYF,TGTGCCAGCAGTTACGGAGGGGAGTACGAGACCCAGTACTTC
TRBV6-5,NA,NA,TRBJ2-2,CASSLAATNTGELFF,TGTGCCAGCAGTTTAGCGGCTACGAACACCGGGGAGCTGTTTTTT
TRBV6-6,once,NA,TRBJ2-2,CASSYMGGELFF,TGTGCCAGCAGTTACATGGGCGGGGAGCTGTTTTTT
TRBV10-3,NA,NA,TRBJ2-7,CAISAGYEQYF,TGTGCCATCAGTGCAGGCTACGAGCAGTACTTC
TRBV6-1,NA,NA,TRBJ2-5,CASRYIGKETQYF,TGTGCCAGCAGATATATCGGGAAAGAGACCCAGTACTTC
TRBV9,few,NA,TRBJ2-1,CASSVEGRSLDEQFF,TGTGCCAGCAGCGTAGAGGGTCGGTCCCTGGATGAGCAGTTCTTC
TRBV5-1,NA,TRBD2,TRBJ2-2,CASSPGLASTGELFF,TGCGCCAGCAGCCCGGGACTAGCGAGCACCGGGGAGCTGTTTTTT
TRBV28,NA,TRBD2,TRBJ2-3,CASRGLAGGPSADTQYF,TGTGCCAGCAGAGGACTAGCGGGAGGGCCCTCGGCAGATACGCAGTATTTT
TRBV11-2,NA,TRBD1,TRBJ2-1,CASSSGYRGRGFGEQFF,TGTGCCAGCAGCTCAGGATACAGGGGGCGCGGGTTTGGTGAGCAGTTCTTC
TRBV2,NA,TRBD2,TRBJ2-1,CAGGGRAGNEQFF,TGTGCCGGCGGCGGGAGAGCCGGGAATGAGCAGTTCTTC
TRBV5-8,once,TRBD1,TRBJ2-5,CASSLTGATQYF,TGTGCCAGCAGCTTAACAGGGGCCACCCAGTACTTC
TRBV2,NA,NA,TRBJ2-1,CASSDTGYNEQFF,TGTGCCAGCAGTGATACGGGTTACAATGAGCAGTTCTTC
TRBV7-8,NA,NA,TRBJ1-5,CASSLESLNQPQHF,TGTGCCAGCAGCTTAGAGTCTTTGAATCAGCCCCAGCATTTT
TRBV5-4,NA,TRBD2,TRBJ2-1,CASSLDSGRAGNEQFF,TGTGCCAGCAGCTTGGATAGCGGGAGGGCCGGCAATGAGCAGTTCTTC
TRBV27,NA,NA,TRBJ1-2,CASSVQGWGVYGYTF,TGTGCCAGCAGTGTACAGGGCTGGGGCGTTTATGGCTACACCTTC
TRBV6-5,NA,TRBD1,TRBJ1-5,CASRYRGQGNQPQHF,TGTGCCAGCAGATACCGAGGACAGGGTAATCAGCCCCAGCATTTT
TRBV4-1,NA,NA,TRBJ1-5,CASSPLPISNQPQHF,TGCGCCAGCAGCCCCCTACCTATCTCCAATCAGCCCCAGCATTTT
TRBV28,NA,NA,TRBJ2-1,CASKGSGGIEQFF,TGTGCCAGCAAGGGTAGCGGAGGTATTGAGCAGTTCTTC
TRBV28,NA,TRBD2,TRBJ2-1,CASSQTSGRQFF,TGTGCCAGCAGCCAGACTAGCGGGAGGCAGTTCTTC
TRBV7-2,NA,TRBD2,TRBJ2-7,CASSTKRHPLADEGVQYF,TGTGCCAGCAGCACAAAACGTCACCCCCTAGCGGACGAGGGTGTGCAGTACTTC
TRBV6-5,NA,TRBD1,TRBJ1-2,CASSDAGQIYYGYTF,TGTGCCAGCAGCGACGCGGGACAGATCTACTATGGCTACACCTTC
TRBV9,NA,TRBD2,TRBJ2-1,CASSAGTSAYEQFF,TGTGCCAGCAGCGCCGGGACTAGTGCCTATGAGCAGTTCTTC
TRBV18,NA,NA,TRBJ1-5,CASSPNTGGPNQPQHF,TGTGCCAGCTCACCCAATACAGGAGGGCCTAATCAGCCCCAGCATTTT
TRBV13,few,TRBD2,TRBJ2-7,CASSRQGMRGLPVDYEQYF,TGTGCCAGCAGCCGACAAGGGATGCGGGGACTACCCGTAGACTACGAGCAGTACTTC
TRBV28,NA,NA,TRBJ2-2,CASSFSGGTGELFF,TGTGCCAGCAGTTTTAGCGGAGGGACCGGGGAGCTGTTTTTT
TRBV9,NA,NA,TRBJ1-2,CASNQPGGTSNYGYTF,TGTGCCAGCAACCAACCCGGTGGGACGTCTAACTATGGCTACACCTTC
TRBV6-5,NA,TRBD2,TRBJ2-3,CASTGTSGHTDTQYF,TGTGCCAGCACAGGGACTAGCGGCCACACAGATACGCAGTATTTT
TRBV7-6,NA,NA,TRBJ2-5,CASSREPTTQETQYF,TGTGCCAGCAGTCGAGAACCTACCACTCAAGAGACCCAGTACTTC
TRBV6-4,NA,NA,TRBJ2-1,CASSDSHNEQFF,TGTGCCAGCAGTGACTCACACAATGAGCAGTTCTTC
TRBV6-1,NA,TRBD1,TRBJ1-2,CASSEIPGTGGPGYTF,TGTGCCAGCAGTGAAATTCCCGGGACAGGGGGCCCCGGCTACACCTTC
TRBV2,NA,TRBD2,TRBJ2-2,CASTRLAGDTGELFF,TGTGCCAGCACCCGACTAGCGGGGGACACCGGGGAGCTGTTTTTT
TRBV10-3,NA,NA,TRBJ2-7,CAISAVISEQYF,TGTGCCATCAGCGCCGTTATTTCCGAGCAGTACTTC
TRBV27,once,NA,TRBJ1-5,CASSLEYNQPQHF,TGTGCCAGCAGTTTAGAATACAATCAGCCCCAGCATTTT
TRBV2,NA,TRBD2,TRBJ2-1,CASSELLAGYNEQFF,TGTGCCAGCAGTGAACTACTAGCGGGCTACAATGAGCAGTTCTTC
TRBV12-1,NA,NA,TRBJ1-5,CASAQRGANQPQHF,TGTGCCAGCGCCCAGAGGGGGGCCAATCAGCCCCAGCATTTT
TRBV28,NA,TRBD2,TRBJ2-1,CASSPPGVVAGAAEQFF,TGTGCCAGCAGTCCCCCCGGAGTGGTAGCGGGAGCCGCAGAGCAGTTCTTC
TRBV7-3,NA,NA,TRBJ2-7,CASSLTGMDSGFPYEQYF,TGTGCCAGCAGCTTAACGGGTATGGACAGCGGATTTCCCTACGAGCAGTACTTC
TRBV5-1,few,NA,TRBJ1-5,CASSLMGGDNQPQHF,TGCGCCAGCAGCTTAATGGGGGGAGACAATCAGCCCCAGCATTTT
TRBV29-1,NA,NA,TRBJ1-2,CSSLGGDGYTF,TGCAGCAGCTTGGGGGGTGATGGCTACACCTTC
TRBV6-6,NA,NA,TRBJ2-5,CASSYVQVQETQYF,TGTGCCAGCAGTTACGTCCAGGTCCAAGAGACCCAGTACTTC
TRBV4-1,NA,NA,TRBJ2-1,CASSSDRNEQFF,TGCGCCAGCAGCTCCGATAGGAATGAGCAGTTCTTC
TRBV19,NA,TRBD2,TRBJ2-5,CARSTSGRETQYF,TGTGCCAGATCGACTAGCGGGAGAGAGACCCAGTACTTC